Below are 22 T cell receptor beta chains sequenced from a single sample in a study of blood T cells in healthy people across ages. A second PCR of 7 to 11 cycles used a sample-barcoded 5' primer and a J-beta primer mix. Each CDR3 protein is one row after TCRdb ran MiXCR on the 5' RACE reads. The data show 1.5 million to 2 million distinct CDR3 sequences, about two fifths seen once. The sample comprised blood. Receptor source: a human donor in good health.

The genes are TRBV6-5 and TRBJ2-4; D gene ambiguous. The germline gives CDR1 MNHEY, CDR2 SVGAGI. Trimming stripped 4 bases from V and 13 bases from J, with 8 bases between. CDR3 length: 10 residues. CDR3 amino acids: CASSSGRQYF. The CDR3 coding sequence is TGTGCCAGCAGTTCAGGCAGGCAGTACTTC.

This clonotype was detected a few times. This chain joins TRBV7-2 and TRBJ1-2, with 12 bases lining up with TRBD1. This CDR3 is built from 17 residues. The V gene's germline CDR1 is SGHTA and CDR2 FQGNSA. J lost 7 bases, V lost 7 bases, and 16 bases had no gene match. The CDR3 spells CASTLTPPGQGALGYTF. The CDR3 DNA follows: TGTGCCAGCACCCTGACCCCGCCGGGACAGGGGGCGCTTGGCTACACCTTC.

The chain links TRBV5-6 to TRBJ2-7; D might be TRBD1 or TRBD2, each matching 5 bases. Germline CDR1 and CDR2: SGHDT and YYEEEE. V lost 0 bases and J lost 6, with 13 bases in between. The CDR3 totals 14 residues. CDR3 loop: CASSLGGEHGEQYF. In DNA form, the CDR3 reads TGTGCCAGCAGCTTGGGAGGGGAACACGGCGAGCAGTACTTC.

V gene TRBV29-1 combines with J gene TRBJ2-7, with a weak D call TRBD2 (5 bases). The CDR3 is 11 amino acids. Looked up from germline, CDR1 is SQVTM and CDR2 is ANQGSEA. V lost 0 bases, J lost 9 bases, and 9 bases lay in between. The CDR3 bases are TGCAGCGTTGAAGAGGCGGGCGGGCAGTACTTC. Translation: CSVEEAGGQYF.

The CDR3 reads CSARAGDRVGGYTF. Here the CDR3 DNA reads TGCAGTGCTAGAGCCGGGGACAGGGTGGGTGGCTACACCTTC. The chain is built from TRBV20-1 and TRBJ1-2; 9 bases fit TRBD1. CDR1 DFQATT and CDR2 SNEGSKA come from the germline V gene (reference sequence). The V gene end was trimmed by 1 base and the J gene end by 7 bases; junction bases not matched to a gene: 7. This CDR3 is built from 14 residues.

V is TRBV5-1 and J is TRBJ2-3, with 7 bases matching TRBD1. Germline CDR1 reads SGHRS; CDR2 reads YFSETQ. Trimming took 3 bases from V and 3 from J; bases not matched to a gene: 13. The CDR3 spans 17 residues. The CDR3 DNA reads as TGCGCCAGCAGCTCCGCCGCGCCGGACAGGACTACAGATACGCAGTATTTT. It specifies CASSSAAPDRTTDTQYF. Variable domain in full (rest from reference TRBV5-1 and TRBJ2-3): KAGVTQTPRYLIKTRGQQVTLSCSPISGHRSVSWYQQTPGQGLQFLFEYFSETQRNKGNFPGRFSGRQFSNSRSEMNVSTLELGDSALYLCASSSAAPDRTTDTQYFGPGTRLTVL.

The chain combines TRBV11-2 with TRBJ2-3; no reliable D call. Germline CDR1 reads SGHAT; CDR2 reads FQNNGV. V was pared by 1 base and J by 9 bases, with 17 bases between. This CDR3 is built from 15 residues. This chain's CDR3 is CASSLAAPHGSTQYF. The CDR3 DNA reads as TGTGCCAGCAGCTTAGCGGCACCCCACGGCTCAACGCAGTATTTT.

This clonotype was seen a few times. The chain recombines TRBV7-2 with TRBJ2-5; D unresolved. The CDR3 is 13 amino acids. The germline V gene encodes CDR1 SGHTA and CDR2 FQGNSA. Trimming stripped 6 bases from V and 1 base from J, with 9 bases between. In DNA form, the CDR3 reads TGTGCCAGCAGTGCACACGTCCAAGAGACCCAGTACTTC. This codes for CASSAHVQETQYF. The whole variable domain, remainder taken from reference TRBV7-2 and TRBJ2-5, is GAGVSQSPSNKVTEKGKDVELRCDPISGHTALYWYRQSLGQGLEFLIYFQGNSAPDKSGLPSDRFSAERTGGSVSTLTIQRTQQEDSAVYLCASSAHVQETQYFGPGTRLLVL.

The chain joins TRBV29-1 to TRBJ1-1; TRBD1 matches at 7 bases. V was clipped by 4 bases and J by 4 bases; unmatched bases: 9. This CDR3 has 14 amino acids. Per the germline V gene, CDR1 is SQVTM and CDR2 is ANQGSEA. CDR3 region: CSVALDRSGTEAFF. The CDR3 DNA sequence: TGCAGCGTTGCCCTGGACAGGTCGGGCACTGAAGCTTTCTTT.

The V and J genes are TRBV7-2 and TRBJ2-4; D could derive from TRBD1 or TRBD2 (5 bases each). Germline loops: CDR1 SGHTA, CDR2 FQGNSA. V lost 3 bases and J lost 2, with 8 bases in between. This CDR3 has 14 residues. The CDR3 is CASSLGVTKNIQYF. CDR3 sequence (DNA): TGTGCCAGCAGCTTGGGGGTGACCAAAAACATTCAGTACTTC.

This clonotype has more than one count but fewer than ten. The chain recombines TRBV5-1 with TRBJ2-3; D is uncertain. Germline CDR1 reads SGHRS; CDR2 reads YFSETQ. The CDR3 covers 14 residues. V dropped 2 bases and J dropped 2 bases, with 9 bases sitting between them. The CDR3 sequence is CASSFDIFTDTQYF. The CDR3 DNA reads as TGCGCCAGCAGCTTCGACATTTTCACAGATACGCAGTATTTT. The complete variable domain, with remaining parts taken from reference TRBV5-1 and TRBJ2-3, reads KAGVTQTPRYLIKTRGQQVTLSCSPISGHRSVSWYQQTPGQGLQFLFEYFSETQRNKGNFPGRFSGRQFSNSRSEMNVSTLELGDSALYLCASSFDIFTDTQYFGPGTRLTVL.

The V call is TRBV6-2 or TRBV6-3, the J call TRBJ2-6; D may be TRBD1 (5 bases). The V gene's germline CDR1 is MNHEY and CDR2 SVGEGT. Trimming cost V 2 bases and J 2 bases, with 7 bases left between them. This CDR3 spans 15 amino acids. CDR3 coding DNA: TGTGCCAGCAGTTACGACAGTCCTGGGGCCAACGTCCTGACTTTC. It encodes CASSYDSPGANVLTF.

The J gene is TRBJ1-1, the V gene TRBV29-1, with D possibly TRBD1 on 5 matching bases. CDR3 length: 13 residues. Trimming pared 5 bases from V and 8 bases from J, leaving 18 bases between. Germline CDR1 SQVTM, CDR2 ANQGSEA. The CDR3 here is CSVWKIATGEAFF. The CDR3 DNA sequence: TGCAGCGTTTGGAAGATTGCAACAGGAGAAGCTTTCTTT.

The CDR3 DNA follows: TGTGCCTGGAGTAAAAGTAATAATTCACCCCTCCACTTT. Translated, it gives CAWSKSNNSPLHF. This chain joins TRBV30 and TRBJ1-6; D is uncertain. V lost 2 bases and J lost 5, with 7 bases in between. Germline V gene sequence: CDR1 GTSNPN, CDR2 SVGIG (reference sequence). The CDR3 loop spans 13 amino acids.

This clonotype was observed a few times. This chain uses TRBV3-1 with TRBJ2-1, with D uncertain. Germline V CDR1 and CDR2: LGHDT, YNNKEL (reference sequence). The ends were cut back, 8 bases at V and 5 bases at J, with 16 bases in the middle. This CDR3 has 14 residues. CDR3: CASHWWGSDNEQFF. The CDR3 region has the DNA TGTGCCAGCCACTGGTGGGGTTCGGACAATGAGCAGTTCTTC.

A few counts support this clonotype. V is TRBV20-1 and J is TRBJ2-7; D perhaps matches TRBD2 (5 bases). CDR3 size: 13 residues. Deletions cut 3 bases from V and 0 bases from J, with 9 bases between. Germline CDR1 and CDR2: DFQATT and SNEGSKA (reference sequence). CDR3 in DNA: TGCAGTGCTAGCGGGGAAAACTCCTACGAGCAGTACTTC. Its translation is CSASGENSYEQYF.

This clonotype was detected only a few times. CDR3 residues: CASGLDRPYGYTF. CDR3 coding DNA: TGTGCTAGTGGTTTGGACCGCCCCTATGGCTACACCTTC. The rearrangement joins TRBV12-5 to TRBJ1-2, with D unresolved. Trimming stripped 1 base from V and 4 bases from J, with 7 bases between. CDR3 length: 13 amino acids. Germline-derived CDR1 and CDR2 are LGHNT and FRNRAP.

The CDR3 loop reads CASSFTGQGREQYF. DNA for the CDR3: TGCGCCAGCAGCTTTACCGGACAGGGCCGGGAGCAGTACTTC. The chain couples TRBV5-1 to TRBJ2-5; 8 nucleotides align to TRBD1. CDR3 length: 14 residues. Per germline, CDR1 SGHRS and CDR2 YFSETQ. V was clipped by 2 bases and J by 11 bases; unmatched bases: 11.

This clonotype came up once. The rearrangement links TRBV20-1 to TRBJ2-7, with 11 bases aligning to TRBD2. Germline V gene lookup returns CDR1 DFQATT and CDR2 SNEGSKA (reference sequence). The CDR3 is 14 residues long. The CDR3 protein is CSANSGGASYEQYF. CDR3 nucleotides: TGCAGCGCAAATAGCGGGGGGGCCTCCTACGAGCAGTACTTC.

Remarks on this clonotype: This may be a read error: a much more frequent sequence differs by one nucleotide. The CDR3 nucleotides read TGCAGTGCAGCCCCCGGGACTATATCCTACAATGAGCAGTACTTC. This gives the protein CSAAPGTISYNEQYF. This sequence joins TRBV20-1 and TRBJ2-4; TRBD2 agrees at 7 bases. Germline lookup yields CDR1 DFQATT and CDR2 SNEGSKA (reference sequence). Trimming cost V 6 bases and J 13 bases; bases outside gene matches: 21. The length of the CDR3 is 15 residues.

The chain is built from TRBV7-9 and TRBJ1-2, with TRBD1 matching 9 bases. The germline gives CDR1 SEHNR, CDR2 FQNEAQ (reference sequence). J lost 8 bases, V lost 3 bases, and 10 bases had no gene match. The CDR3 totals 15 residues. The CDR3 protein is CASSLGTGIYRGYTF. CDR3 bases: TGTGCCAGCAGCTTGGGGACAGGGATTTATCGGGGCTACACCTTC. The full variable domain, with the rest looked up from reference TRBV7-9 and TRBJ1-2, is DTGVSQNPRHKITKRGQNVTFRCDPISEHNRLYWYRQTLGQGPEFLTYFQNEAQLEKSRLLSDRFSAERPKGSFSTLEIQRTEQGDSAMYLCASSLGTGIYRGYTFGSGTRLTVV.

The chain combines TRBV19 with TRBJ1-5, with D uncertain. Trimming left V 8 bases short and J 1 base short, with 12 bases between. Germline-derived CDR1 and CDR2 are LNHDA and SQIVND (reference sequence). This CDR3 comprises 14 residues. The DNA of the CDR3 is TGTGCCAGTGGAAACCTCCTGAGCAATCAGCCCCAGCATTTT. It yields the protein CASGNLLSNQPQHF.